The clone carrying this T cell receptor (beta chain) has a handful of counts. Its specificity is not known. The CDR3 length is 16 residues. V shed 0 bases and J 5 bases; nucleotides not matched to a gene: 7. Germline V gene sequence: CDR1 MNHEY, CDR2 SMNVEV (reference sequence). This table comes from immunoSEQ multiplex PCR, and its TCRdb copy is limited to in-frame clones, with some not included. This sample carries tens of thousands of clones, roughly nine tenths of them seen once, and the ten largest clones take 4% to 4.5%. The data were obtained in a study of OX40 agonist ivuxolimab in advanced cancers. Study observations and caveats: Clonal expansion by week 6 occurred in CD4+ and CD8+ blood T cells (at 0.1 to 3.0 mg/kg).

V gene TRBV27 combines with J gene TRBJ2-5; 9 positions match TRBD2. The TCR comes from an adult with an advanced solid tumor such as melanoma, head and neck, liver or kidney cancer. Sample: CD4+ or CD8+ T cells sorted from blood, taken in a trial of the OX40 agonist ivuxolimab. The CDR3 reads CASSLSWREGLETQYF. The CDR3 DNA reads TGTGCCAGCAGTTTATCTTGGCGGGAGGGCCTCGAGACCCAGTACTTC.